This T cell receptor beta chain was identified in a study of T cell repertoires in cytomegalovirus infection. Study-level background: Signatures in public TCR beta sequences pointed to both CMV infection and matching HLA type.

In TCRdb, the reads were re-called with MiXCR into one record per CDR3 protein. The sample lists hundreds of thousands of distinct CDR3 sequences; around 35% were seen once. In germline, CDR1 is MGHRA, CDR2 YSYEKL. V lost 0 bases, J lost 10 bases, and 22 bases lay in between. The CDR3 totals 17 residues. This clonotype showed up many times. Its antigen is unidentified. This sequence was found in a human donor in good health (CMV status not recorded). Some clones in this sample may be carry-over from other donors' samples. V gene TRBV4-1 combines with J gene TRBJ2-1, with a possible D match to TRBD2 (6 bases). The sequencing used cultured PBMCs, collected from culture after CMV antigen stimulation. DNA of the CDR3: TGCGCCAGCAGCCAAGAACGAGGGACTTCCTCCCTTAGGGAGCAGTTCTTC. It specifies CASSQERGTSSLREQFF.